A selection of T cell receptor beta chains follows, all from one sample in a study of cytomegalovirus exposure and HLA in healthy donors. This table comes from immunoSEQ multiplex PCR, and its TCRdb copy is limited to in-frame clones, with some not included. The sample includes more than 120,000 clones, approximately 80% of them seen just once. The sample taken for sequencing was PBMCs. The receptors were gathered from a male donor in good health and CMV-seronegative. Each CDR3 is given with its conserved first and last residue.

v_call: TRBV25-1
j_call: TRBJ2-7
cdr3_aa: CASSPQGNEQYF

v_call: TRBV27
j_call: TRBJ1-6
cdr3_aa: CATGQSYNSPLHF

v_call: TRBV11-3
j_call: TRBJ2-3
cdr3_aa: CASSYRSAGPTDTQYF

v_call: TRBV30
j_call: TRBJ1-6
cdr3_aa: CAWSGSPPPSSAWADKGALHF

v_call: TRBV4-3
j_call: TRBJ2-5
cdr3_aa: CASSQVRLAGAETQYF

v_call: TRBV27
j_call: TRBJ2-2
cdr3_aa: CASTPEGEGSTGELFF

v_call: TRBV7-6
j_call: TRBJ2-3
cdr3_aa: CASSHPMRDTDTQYF

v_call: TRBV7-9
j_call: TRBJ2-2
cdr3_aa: CASTPGGELFF

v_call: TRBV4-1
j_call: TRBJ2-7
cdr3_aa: CASSQEVGTPTYEQYF

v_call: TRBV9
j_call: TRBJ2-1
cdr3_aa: CASSRTGSSYNEQFF

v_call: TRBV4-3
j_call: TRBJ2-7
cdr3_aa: CASSQPDRLGFHEQYF

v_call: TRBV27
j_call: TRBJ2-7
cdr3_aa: CASSALGTGHEYEQYF

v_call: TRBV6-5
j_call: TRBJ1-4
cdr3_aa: CASSQLQSGREKLFF

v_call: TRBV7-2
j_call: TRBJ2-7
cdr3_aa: CASSETSGVYEQYF

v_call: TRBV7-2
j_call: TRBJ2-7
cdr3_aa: CASSRLAGGLYEQYF

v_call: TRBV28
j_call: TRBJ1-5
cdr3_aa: CASRGEHQPQHF

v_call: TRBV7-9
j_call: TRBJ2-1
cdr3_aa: CASSSGRTRLYNEQFF

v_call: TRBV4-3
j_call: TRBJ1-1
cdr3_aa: CASSQAINGAEAFF

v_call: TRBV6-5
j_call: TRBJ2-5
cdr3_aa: CASSYVGQQETQYF

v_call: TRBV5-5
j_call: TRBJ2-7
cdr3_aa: CASSLAPYENYEQYF

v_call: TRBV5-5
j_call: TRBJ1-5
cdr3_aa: CASSLVGGQPQHF

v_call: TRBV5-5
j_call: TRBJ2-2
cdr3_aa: CASSVQGATGELFF

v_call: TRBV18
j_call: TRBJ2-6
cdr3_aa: CASSPQGSGANVLTF

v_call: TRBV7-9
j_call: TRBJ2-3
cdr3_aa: CASSFGPSGRLTDTQYF

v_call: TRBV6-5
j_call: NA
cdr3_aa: CASSYSQGSYEQYF

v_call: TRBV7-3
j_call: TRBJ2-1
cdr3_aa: CASSLRRGYNEQFF

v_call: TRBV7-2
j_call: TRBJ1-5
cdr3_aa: CASGGINQPQHF

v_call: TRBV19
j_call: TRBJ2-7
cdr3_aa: CASSILPGQGAGEQYF

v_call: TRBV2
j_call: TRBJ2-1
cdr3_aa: CASNGEINEQFF

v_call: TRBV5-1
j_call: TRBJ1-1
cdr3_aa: CASSLRGRTAEAFF

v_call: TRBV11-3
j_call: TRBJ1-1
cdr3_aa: CASSLGGKGDTEAFF

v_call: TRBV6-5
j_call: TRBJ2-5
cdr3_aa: CASSYMGVQETQYF

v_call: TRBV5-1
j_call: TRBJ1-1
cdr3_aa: CASSLSGGIAFF

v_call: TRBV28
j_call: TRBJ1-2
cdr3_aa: CASRNIYGYTF

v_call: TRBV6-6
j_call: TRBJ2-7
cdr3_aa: CASIWKAGPTYEQYF

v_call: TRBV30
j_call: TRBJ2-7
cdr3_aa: CAWSVSEEQYF

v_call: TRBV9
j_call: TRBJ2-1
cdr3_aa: CASSVTGEDGNEQFF

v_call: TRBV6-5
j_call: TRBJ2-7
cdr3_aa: CASSFGGKGNEQYF

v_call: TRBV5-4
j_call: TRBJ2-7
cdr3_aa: CASSSPPYGEQYF

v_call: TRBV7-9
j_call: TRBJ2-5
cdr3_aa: CASSLNFGLAGGGQETQYF